The T cell receptor (beta chain) under discussion was sequenced for a study of T cell changes during pregnancy in multiple sclerosis. V lost 2 bases to trimming and J lost 8 bases, with 9 bases between them. This CDR3 has 12 amino acids. The V gene's germline CDR1 is SEHNR and CDR2 FQNEAQ (reference sequence). The protocol was immunoSEQ multiplex PCR, while the TCRdb copy is restricted to in-frame clones and leaves out a portion. Among 51,000 or so clones listed, roughly 93% were seen once. The material sequenced was peripheral blood, taken in the second trimester of pregnancy. The chain carries TRBV7-9 and TRBJ1-2; D is perhaps TRBD1 (5 bases). The clonotype was recovered from a female donor with multiple sclerosis, enrolled in a pregnancy study. CDR3 in DNA: TGTGCCAGCAGCTTACAGGGCTTCGGCTACACCTTC. This encodes CASSLQGFGYTF.